This TCR beta chain is drawn from a study of T cells after yellow fever vaccination. Overall study: With SMART-Seq v4 Ultra Low Input, the fractions containing low cell numbers were prepared.

This clonotype came up many times. Its antigen is still unknown. The CDR3 contains 15 residues. Per germline, CDR1 SGDLS and CDR2 YYNGEE. With V trimmed by 0 bases and J by 3 bases, 4 bases remained unmatched. Study-wide results and caveats: A small proportion of clonotypes was detected in both the CD4 and CD8 compartments. The booster response re-showed most primary clones: approximately 95% CD4, around 85% CD8.

By 5'RACE template switching, TCR cDNA was produced, with a universal primer site and UMIs added in the process. TCRdb recomputed calls from the 5' RACE reads with MiXCR, one row per CDR3 protein. The sample includes more than 200,000 distinct CDR3 sequences, 3.6% of them seen just once. The receptor was derived from a man aged 18 to 29 who received the YFV17D yellow fever vaccine. The sequencing used PBMCs, collected 15 days after the yellow fever booster vaccination. This rearrangement joins TRBV9 to TRBJ2-3; 7 bases align to TRBD1. The CDR3 DNA reads as TGTGCCAGCAGCGTAGCTCACAGGGGAACAGATACGCAGTATTTT. Residues: CASSVAHRGTDTQYF.